The T cell receptor (beta chain) under discussion was sequenced for a study of T-cell memory formation after mild COVID-19. The wider study: Across donors, TCR clusters were largely donor specific. The study, taken as a whole, reports: Shrinking CD4+ clones resided mostly in CM and EM, and CD8+ ones in EMRA. Cross-reactive memory seemingly joined, as some responding clones were found in pre-infection memory.

The germline V gene encodes CDR1 MNHEY and CDR2 SVGEGT. Trimming cost V 0 bases and J 0 bases, with 8 bases left between them. The CDR3 sequence is 15 residues long. 5'RACE primed from the constant segment yielded TCR alpha and TCR beta cDNA libraries bearing sample barcodes and UMIs. Each CDR3 protein gets one entry after TCRdb re-called the 5' RACE reads with MiXCR. The sample contains about 340,000 distinct CDR3 sequences, approximately 12% of which appear only once. This clonotype was seen only a few times. Its specificity is not known. Sample: PBMCs or a T cell subset sorted from them (not recorded which). J is TRBJ1-2 and V is TRBV6-2 or TRBV6-3, with D possibly being TRBD1 (6 bases). The clonotype comes from a man aged 18 to 35 who had mild COVID-19 (a few samples of this study predate the infection). Cell type and time point are not known. The CDR3 protein is CASSYSQGSNYGYTF. CDR3 in DNA: TGTGCCAGCAGTTACTCGCAGGGGTCTAACTATGGCTACACCTTC.